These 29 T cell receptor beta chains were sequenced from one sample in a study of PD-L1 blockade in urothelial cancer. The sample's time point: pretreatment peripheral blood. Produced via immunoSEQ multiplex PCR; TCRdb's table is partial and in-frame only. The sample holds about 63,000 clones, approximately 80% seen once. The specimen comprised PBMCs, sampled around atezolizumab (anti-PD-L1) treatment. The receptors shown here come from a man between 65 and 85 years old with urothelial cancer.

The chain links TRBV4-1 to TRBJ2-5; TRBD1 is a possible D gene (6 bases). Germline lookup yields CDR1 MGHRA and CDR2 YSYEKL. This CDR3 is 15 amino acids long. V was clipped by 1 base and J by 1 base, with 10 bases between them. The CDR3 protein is CASSQGTALQETQYF. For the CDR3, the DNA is TGCGCCAGCAGCCAAGGGACAGCGCTCCAAGAGACCCAGTACTTC.

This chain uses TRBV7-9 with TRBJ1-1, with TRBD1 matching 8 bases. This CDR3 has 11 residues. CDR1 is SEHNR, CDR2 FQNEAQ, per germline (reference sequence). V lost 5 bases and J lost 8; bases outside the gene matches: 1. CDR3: CASSRDREAFF. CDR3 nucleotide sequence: TGTGCCAGCAGCCGGGACAGGGAAGCTTTCTTT.

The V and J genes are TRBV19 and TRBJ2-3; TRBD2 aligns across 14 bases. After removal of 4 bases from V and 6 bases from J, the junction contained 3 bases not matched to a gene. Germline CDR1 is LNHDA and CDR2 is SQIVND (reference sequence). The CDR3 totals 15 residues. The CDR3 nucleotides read TGTGCCAGTAGTAGGACTAGCGGGAGGCTGGATACGCAGTATTTT. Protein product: CASSRTSGRLDTQYF.

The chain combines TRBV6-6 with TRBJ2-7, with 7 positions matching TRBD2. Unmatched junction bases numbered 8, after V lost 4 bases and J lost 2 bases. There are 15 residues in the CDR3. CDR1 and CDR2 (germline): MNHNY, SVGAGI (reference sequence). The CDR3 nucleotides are TGTGCCAGCAGTTCCCCTAGCGGTATTGCCTACGAGCAGTACTTC. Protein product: CASSSPSGIAYEQYF.

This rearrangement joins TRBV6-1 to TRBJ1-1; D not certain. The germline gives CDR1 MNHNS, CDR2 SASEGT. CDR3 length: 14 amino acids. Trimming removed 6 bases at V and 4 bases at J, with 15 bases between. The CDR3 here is CASRFRGEGTEAFF. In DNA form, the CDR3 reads TGTGCCAGCAGGTTCCGGGGAGAGGGCACTGAAGCTTTCTTT.

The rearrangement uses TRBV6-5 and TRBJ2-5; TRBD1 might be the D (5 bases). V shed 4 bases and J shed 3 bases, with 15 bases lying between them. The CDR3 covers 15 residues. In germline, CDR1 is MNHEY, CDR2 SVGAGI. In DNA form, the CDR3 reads TGTGCCAGCAGTTTGGCTGGACATCTTGAAGAGACCCAGTACTTC. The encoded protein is CASSLAGHLEETQYF.

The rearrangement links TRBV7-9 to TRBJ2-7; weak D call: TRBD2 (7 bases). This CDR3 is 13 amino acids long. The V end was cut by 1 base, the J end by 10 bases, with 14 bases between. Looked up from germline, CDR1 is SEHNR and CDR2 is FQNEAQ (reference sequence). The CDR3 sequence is CASSLEGGRPQYF. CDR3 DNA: TGTGCCAGCAGCTTAGAGGGGGGGCGGCCCCAGTACTTC.

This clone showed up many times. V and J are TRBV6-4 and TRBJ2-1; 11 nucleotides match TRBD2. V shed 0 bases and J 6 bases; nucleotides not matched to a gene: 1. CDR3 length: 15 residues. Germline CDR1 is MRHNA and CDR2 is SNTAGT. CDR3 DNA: TGTGCCAGCAGTGACTCTAGCGGGGGGGCCAATGAGCAGTTCTTC. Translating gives CASSDSSGGANEQFF.

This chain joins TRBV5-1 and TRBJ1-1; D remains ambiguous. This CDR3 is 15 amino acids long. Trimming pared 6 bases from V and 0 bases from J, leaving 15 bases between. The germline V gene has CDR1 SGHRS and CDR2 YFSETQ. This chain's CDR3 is CASTPSPSLNTEAFF. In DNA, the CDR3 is TGCGCCAGCACCCCGAGCCCGTCCCTGAACACTGAAGCTTTCTTT.

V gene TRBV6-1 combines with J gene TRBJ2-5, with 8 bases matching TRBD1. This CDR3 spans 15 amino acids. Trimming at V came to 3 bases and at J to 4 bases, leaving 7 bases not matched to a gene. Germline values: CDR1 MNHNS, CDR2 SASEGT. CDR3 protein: CASSDIGRGRETQYF. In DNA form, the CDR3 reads TGTGCCAGCAGTGATATAGGCAGGGGGCGAGAGACCCAGTACTTC.

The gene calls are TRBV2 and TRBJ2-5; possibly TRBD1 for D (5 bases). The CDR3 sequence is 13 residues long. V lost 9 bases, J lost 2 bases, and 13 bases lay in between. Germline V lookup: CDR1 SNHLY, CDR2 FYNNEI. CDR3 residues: CASTGQGQETQYF. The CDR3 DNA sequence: TGTGCCAGTACCGGCCAGGGACAAGAGACCCAGTACTTC.

The CDR3 spells CASSLGGGPFNTQYF. The CDR3 DNA reads as TGTGCCAGCAGCCTCGGGGGGGGCCCCTTTAATACGCAGTATTTT. The rearrangement joins TRBV7-6 to TRBJ2-3, with TRBD2 matching 8 bases. Trimming cost V 5 bases and J 7 bases; bases outside gene matches: 11. CDR3 length: 15 amino acids. Germline-derived CDR1 and CDR2 are SGHVS and FNYEAQ. Together with reference TRBV7-6 and TRBJ2-3, the CDR3 gives the full variable domain: GAGVSQSPRYKVTKRGQDVALRCDPISGHVSLYWYRQALGQGPEFLTYFNYEAQQDKSGLPNDRFSAERPEGSISTLTIQRTEQRDSAMYRCASSLGGGPFNTQYFGPGTRLTVL.

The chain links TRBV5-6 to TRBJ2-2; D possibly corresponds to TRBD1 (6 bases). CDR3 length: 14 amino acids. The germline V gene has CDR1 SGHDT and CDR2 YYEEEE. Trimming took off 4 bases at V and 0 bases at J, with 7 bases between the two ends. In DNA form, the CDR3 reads TGTGCCAGCAGCCGGACAGCGAACACCGGGGAGCTGTTTTTT. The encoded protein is CASSRTANTGELFF.

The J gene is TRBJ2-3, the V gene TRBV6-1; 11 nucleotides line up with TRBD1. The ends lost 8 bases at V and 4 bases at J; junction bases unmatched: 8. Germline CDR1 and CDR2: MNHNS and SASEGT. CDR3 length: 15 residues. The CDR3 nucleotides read TGTGCCAGCGGGTACGGGACAGGGGGGTCAGATACGCAGTATTTT. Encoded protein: CASGYGTGGSDTQYF.

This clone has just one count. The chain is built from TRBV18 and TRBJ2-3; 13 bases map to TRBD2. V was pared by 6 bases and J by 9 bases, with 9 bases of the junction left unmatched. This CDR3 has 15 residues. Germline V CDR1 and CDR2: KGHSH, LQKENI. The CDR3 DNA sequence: TGTGCCAGCTCCCCGGGGACTAGCGGGGTCGGGACGCAGTATTTT. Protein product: CASSPGTSGVGTQYF.

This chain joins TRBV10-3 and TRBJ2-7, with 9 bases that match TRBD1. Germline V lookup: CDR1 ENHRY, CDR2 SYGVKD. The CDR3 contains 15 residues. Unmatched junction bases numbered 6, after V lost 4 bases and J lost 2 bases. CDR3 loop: CAISVGGQGPYEQYF. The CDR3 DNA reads TGTGCCATCAGTGTGGGGGGACAGGGCCCCTACGAGCAGTACTTC.

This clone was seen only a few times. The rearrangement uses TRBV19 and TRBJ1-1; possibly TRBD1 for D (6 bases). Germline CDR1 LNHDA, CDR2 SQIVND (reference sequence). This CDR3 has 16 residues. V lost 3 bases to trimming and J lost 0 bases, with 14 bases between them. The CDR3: CASSIRGGQVNTEAFF. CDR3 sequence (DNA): TGTGCCAGTAGTATCAGGGGTGGGCAGGTGAACACTGAAGCTTTCTTT.

CDR3 sequence (DNA): TGTGCCAGCAGCTTAACCCCAGGGGGCACTGAAGCTTTCTTT. This encodes CASSLTPGGTEAFF. J is TRBJ1-1 and V is TRBV7-6; 7 bases are shared with TRBD1. Germline V gene data show CDR1 as SGHVS and CDR2 as FNYEAQ. This CDR3 is 14 amino acids long. Trimming at V came to 2 bases and at J to 4 bases, leaving 4 bases not matched to a gene.

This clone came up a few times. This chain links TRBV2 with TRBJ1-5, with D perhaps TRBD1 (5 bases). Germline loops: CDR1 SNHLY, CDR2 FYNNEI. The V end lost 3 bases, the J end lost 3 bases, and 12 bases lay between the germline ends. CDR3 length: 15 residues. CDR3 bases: TGTGCCAGCAGTGACCGAACAGGCCCCAATCAGCCCCAGCATTTT. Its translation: CASSDRTGPNQPQHF.

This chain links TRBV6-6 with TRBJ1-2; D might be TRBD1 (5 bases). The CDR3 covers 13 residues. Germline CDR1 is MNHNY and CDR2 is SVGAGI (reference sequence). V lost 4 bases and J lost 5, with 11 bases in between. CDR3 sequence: CASSSDSWYGYTF. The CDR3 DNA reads TGTGCCAGCAGTTCAGACAGTTGGTATGGCTACACCTTC.

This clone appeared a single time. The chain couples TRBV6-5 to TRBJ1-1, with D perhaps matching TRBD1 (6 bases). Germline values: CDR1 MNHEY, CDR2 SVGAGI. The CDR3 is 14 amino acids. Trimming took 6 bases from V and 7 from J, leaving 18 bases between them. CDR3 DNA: TGTGCCAGCAGCCCCCGGTCGGGGGGCTTTGAAGCTTTCTTT. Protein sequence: CASSPRSGGFEAFF.

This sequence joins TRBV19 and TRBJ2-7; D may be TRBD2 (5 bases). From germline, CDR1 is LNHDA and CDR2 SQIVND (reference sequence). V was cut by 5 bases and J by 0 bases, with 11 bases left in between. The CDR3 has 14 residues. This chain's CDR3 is CASSPSPNSYEQYF. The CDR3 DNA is TGTGCCAGTAGTCCTAGCCCAAACTCCTACGAGCAGTACTTC.

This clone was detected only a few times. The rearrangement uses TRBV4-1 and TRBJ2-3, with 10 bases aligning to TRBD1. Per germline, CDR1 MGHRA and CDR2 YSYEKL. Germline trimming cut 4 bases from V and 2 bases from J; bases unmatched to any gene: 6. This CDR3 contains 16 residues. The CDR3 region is CASSRQGAETTDTQYF. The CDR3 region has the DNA TGCGCCAGCAGCCGACAGGGGGCCGAGACCACAGATACGCAGTATTTT.

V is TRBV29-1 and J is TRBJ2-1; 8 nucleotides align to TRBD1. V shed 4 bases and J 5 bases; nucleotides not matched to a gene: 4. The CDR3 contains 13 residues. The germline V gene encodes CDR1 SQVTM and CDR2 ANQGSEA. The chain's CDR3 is CSVGRGRHNEQFF. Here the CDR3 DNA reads TGCAGCGTTGGCAGGGGGCGCCACAATGAGCAGTTCTTC.

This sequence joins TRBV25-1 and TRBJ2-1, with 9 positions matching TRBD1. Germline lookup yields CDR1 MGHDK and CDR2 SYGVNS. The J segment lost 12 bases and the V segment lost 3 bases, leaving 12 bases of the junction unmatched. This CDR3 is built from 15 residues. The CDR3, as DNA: TGTGCCAGCAGTGACCGGGACAGGGCTATGAGTGGGCAGTTCTTC. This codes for CASSDRDRAMSGQFF.

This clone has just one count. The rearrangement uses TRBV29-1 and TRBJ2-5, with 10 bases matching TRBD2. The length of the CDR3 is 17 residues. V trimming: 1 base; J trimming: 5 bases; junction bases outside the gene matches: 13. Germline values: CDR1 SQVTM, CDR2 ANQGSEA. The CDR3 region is CSVEGGRAAGGYETQYF. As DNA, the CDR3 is TGCAGCGTTGAAGGAGGGCGTGCAGCGGGAGGGTATGAGACCCAGTACTTC.

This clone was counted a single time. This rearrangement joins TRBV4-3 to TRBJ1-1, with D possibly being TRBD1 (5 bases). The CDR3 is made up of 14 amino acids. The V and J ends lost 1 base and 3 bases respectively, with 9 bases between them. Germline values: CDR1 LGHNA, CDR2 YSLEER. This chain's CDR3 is CASSQVAGDTEAFF. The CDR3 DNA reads TGCGCCAGCAGCCAAGTTGCGGGGGACACTGAAGCTTTCTTT.

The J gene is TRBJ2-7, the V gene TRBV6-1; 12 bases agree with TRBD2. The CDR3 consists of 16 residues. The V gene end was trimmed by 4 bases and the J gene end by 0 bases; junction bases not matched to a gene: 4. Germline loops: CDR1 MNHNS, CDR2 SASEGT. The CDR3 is CASSGRGLAGSYEQYF. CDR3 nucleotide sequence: TGTGCCAGCAGTGGACGGGGACTAGCGGGCTCCTACGAGCAGTACTTC.

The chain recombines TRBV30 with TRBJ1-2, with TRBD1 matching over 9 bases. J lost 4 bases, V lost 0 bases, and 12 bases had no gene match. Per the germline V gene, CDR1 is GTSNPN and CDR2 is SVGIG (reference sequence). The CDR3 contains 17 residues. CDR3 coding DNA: TGTGCCTGGAGTGTCAATCGAATCGGACAGGGGATCTATGGCTACACCTTC. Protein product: CAWSVNRIGQGIYGYTF.